This T cell receptor (beta chain) is drawn from a study of early stage breast cancer tumors. Whole-study findings and limits: Tumors had roughly 2.5-fold higher T cell density and higher clonality than adjacent normal breast tissue. Commonly generated sequences made up most enriched TCRB sequences shared between patients.

Roughly 18-50 mg of tissue was diced for each tumor. Here immunoSEQ multiplex PCR was the method, and the copy in TCRdb shows in-frame clones only, minus some. The repertoire holds around 30,000 clones, with roughly four fifths as singletons. The V gene end was trimmed by 6 bases and the J gene end by 6 bases; junction bases not matched to a gene: 14. The V gene's germline CDR1 is MNHEY and CDR2 SVGAGI. The CDR3 is made up of 15 amino acids. Comment on this clone: Antigen: not known.

The gene calls are TRBV6-5 and TRBJ2-7, with TRBD1 identical over 7 bases. The sequencing sample was made of breast tumor tissue. The TCR originated in a person in their thirties with breast cancer. CDR3 DNA sequence: TGTGCCAGCAGATTCTCGGGGACAGTTTCGGGCGAGCAGTACTTC. Translated, it gives CASRFSGTVSGEQYF.